This TCR beta chain was obtained from a study of cytomegalovirus exposure and HLA in healthy donors. The PCR ran on 60 Vbeta and 13 Jbeta primers. Sequenced by immunoSEQ multiplex PCR; TCRdb stores in-frame clones only, minus some. The data contain under 200,000 clones, under 80% of them singletons. Details on this clone: Antigen specificity is unknown.

J gave up 4 bases and V 3 bases, and 4 bases lay outside the gene matches. Germline V gene lookup returns CDR1 LNHDA and CDR2 SQIVND (reference sequence). The length of the CDR3 is 15 residues. Study outcomes and limitations: In a later analysis, about 17,000 TCR beta sequences were associated with HLA alleles at 0.05 false discovery rate. Being productive about 87% or about 30% of the time was typical of most TCR beta V segments in an earlier analysis. Reportedly, a later analysis found an Asian-associated ancestry cluster had fewer N-insertions than the approximately 670-donor mean. The analysis excluded some indistinguishable V segments, including TRBV6-2 and TRBV6-3.

The chain has TRBV19 and TRBJ2-2; 8 nucleotides match TRBD1. The sequenced sample consisted of PBMCs. This receptor was identified in a man aged 40-49 years in good health and CMV-seronegative. CDR3 DNA: TGTGCCAGTAGTATCTTGACAGGGGCCACCGGGGAGCTGTTTTTT. Translation: CASSILTGATGELFF.